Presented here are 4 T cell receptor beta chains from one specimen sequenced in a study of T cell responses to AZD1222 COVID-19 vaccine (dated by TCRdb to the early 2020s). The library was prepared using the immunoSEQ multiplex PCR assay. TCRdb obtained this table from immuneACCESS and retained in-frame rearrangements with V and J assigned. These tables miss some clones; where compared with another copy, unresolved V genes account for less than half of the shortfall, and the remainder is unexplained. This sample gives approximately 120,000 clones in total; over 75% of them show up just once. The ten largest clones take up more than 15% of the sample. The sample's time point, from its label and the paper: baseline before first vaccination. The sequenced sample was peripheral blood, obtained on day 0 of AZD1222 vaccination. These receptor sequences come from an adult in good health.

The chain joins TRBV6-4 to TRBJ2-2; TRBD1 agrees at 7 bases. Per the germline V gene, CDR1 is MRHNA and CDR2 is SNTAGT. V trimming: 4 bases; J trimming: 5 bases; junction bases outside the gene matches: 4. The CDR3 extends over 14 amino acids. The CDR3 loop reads CASSALQGTGELFF. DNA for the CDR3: TGTGCCAGCAGTGCCTTACAGGGGACCGGGGAGCTGTTTTTT.

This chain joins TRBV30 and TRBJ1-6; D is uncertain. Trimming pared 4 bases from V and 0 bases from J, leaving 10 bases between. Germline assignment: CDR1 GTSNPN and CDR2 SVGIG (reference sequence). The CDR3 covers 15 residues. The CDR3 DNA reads TGTGCCTGGATAGGCGGGAGCTCCTATAATTCACCCCTCCACTTT. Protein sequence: CAWIGGSSYNSPLHF.

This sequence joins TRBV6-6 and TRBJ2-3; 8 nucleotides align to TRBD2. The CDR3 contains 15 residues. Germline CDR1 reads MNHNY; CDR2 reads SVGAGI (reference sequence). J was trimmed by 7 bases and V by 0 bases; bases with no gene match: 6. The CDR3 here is CASSYSAPSGYTQYF. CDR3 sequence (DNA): TGTGCCAGCAGTTACTCCGCGCCTAGCGGGTATACGCAGTATTTT.

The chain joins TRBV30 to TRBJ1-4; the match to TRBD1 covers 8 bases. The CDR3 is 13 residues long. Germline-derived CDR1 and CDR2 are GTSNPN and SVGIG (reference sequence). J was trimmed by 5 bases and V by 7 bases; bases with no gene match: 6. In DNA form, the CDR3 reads TGTGCCTCGCGGACAGGGCCGAATGAAAAACTGTTTTTT. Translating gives CASRTGPNEKLFF.